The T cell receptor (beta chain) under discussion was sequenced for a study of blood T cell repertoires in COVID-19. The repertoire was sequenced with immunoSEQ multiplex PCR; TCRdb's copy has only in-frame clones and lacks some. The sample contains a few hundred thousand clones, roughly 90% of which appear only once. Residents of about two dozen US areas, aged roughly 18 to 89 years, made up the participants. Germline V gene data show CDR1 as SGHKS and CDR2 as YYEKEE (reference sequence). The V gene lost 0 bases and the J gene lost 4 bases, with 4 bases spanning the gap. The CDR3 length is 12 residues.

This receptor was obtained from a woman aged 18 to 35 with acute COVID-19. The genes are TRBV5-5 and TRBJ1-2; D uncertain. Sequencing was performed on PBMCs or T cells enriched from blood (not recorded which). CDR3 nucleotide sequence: TGTGCCAGCAGCTTGGACAGCTATGGCTACACCTTC. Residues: CASSLDSYGYTF.